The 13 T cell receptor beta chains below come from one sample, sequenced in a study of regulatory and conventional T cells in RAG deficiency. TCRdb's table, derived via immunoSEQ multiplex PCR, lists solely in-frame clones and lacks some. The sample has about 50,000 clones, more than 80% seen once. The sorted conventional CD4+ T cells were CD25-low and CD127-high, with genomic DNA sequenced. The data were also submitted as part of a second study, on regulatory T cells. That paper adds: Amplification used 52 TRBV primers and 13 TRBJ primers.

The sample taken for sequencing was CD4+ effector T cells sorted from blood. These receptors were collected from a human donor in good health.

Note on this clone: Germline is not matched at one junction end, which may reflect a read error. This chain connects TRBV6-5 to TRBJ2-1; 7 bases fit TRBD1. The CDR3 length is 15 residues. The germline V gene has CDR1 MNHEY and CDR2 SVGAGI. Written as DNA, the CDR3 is TGTGTCAGCAGTTACAGGGGCGACTCCTACAATGAGCAGTTCTTC. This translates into CVSSYRGDSYNEQFF.

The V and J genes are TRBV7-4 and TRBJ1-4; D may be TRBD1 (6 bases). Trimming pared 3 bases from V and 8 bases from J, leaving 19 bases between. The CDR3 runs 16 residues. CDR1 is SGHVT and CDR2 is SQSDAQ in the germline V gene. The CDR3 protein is CASSLLGWGRGEKLFF. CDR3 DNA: TGTGCCAGCAGCTTGCTTGGGTGGGGGCGCGGGGAAAAACTGTTTTTT.

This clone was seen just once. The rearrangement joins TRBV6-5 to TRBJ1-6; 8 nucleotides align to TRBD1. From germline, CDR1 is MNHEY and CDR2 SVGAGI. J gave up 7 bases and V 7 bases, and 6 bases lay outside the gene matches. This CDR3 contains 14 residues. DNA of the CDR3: TGTGCCAGCAAAAGGACAGGGATGAATTCACCCCTCCACTTT. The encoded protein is CASKRTGMNSPLHF.

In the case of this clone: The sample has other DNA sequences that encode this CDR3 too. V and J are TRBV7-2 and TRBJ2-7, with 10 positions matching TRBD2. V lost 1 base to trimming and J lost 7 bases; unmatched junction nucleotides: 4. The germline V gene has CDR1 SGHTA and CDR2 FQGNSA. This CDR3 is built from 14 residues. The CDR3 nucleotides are TGTGCCAGCAGCTTAGTGGGACTAGCGAGAGAGCAGTACTTC. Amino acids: CASSLVGLAREQYF.

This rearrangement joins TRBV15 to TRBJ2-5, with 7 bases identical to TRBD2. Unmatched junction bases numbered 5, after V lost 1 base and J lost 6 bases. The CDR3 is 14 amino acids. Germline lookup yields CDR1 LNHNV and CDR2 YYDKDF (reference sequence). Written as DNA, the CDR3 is TGTGCCACCAGCAGAGCGGGGACTACGCAGACCCAGTACTTC. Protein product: CATSRAGTTQTQYF.

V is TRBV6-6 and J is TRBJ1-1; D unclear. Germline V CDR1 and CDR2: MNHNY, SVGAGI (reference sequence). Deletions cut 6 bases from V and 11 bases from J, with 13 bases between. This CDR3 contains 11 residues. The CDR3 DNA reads TGTGCCAGCAGCGCCCCCGGGGTGGCTTTCTTT. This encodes CASSAPGVAFF.

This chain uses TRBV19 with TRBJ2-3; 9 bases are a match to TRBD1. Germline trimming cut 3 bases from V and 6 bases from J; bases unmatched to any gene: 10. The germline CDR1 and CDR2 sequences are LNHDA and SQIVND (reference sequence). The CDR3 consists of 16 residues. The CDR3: CASSMGTGSTRDTQYF. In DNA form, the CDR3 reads TGTGCCAGTAGTATGGGGACAGGGTCCACCCGGGATACGCAGTATTTT. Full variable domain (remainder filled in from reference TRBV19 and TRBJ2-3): DGGITQSPKYLFRKEGQNVTLSCEQNLNHDAMYWYRQDPGQGLRLIYYSQIVNDFQKGDIAEGYSVSREKKESFPLTVTSAQKNPTAFYLCASSMGTGSTRDTQYFGPGTRLTVL.

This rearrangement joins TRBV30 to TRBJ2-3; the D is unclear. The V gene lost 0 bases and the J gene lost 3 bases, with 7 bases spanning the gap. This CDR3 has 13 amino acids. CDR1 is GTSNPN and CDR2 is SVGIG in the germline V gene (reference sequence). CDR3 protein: CAWSVGGTDTQYF. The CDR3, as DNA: TGTGCCTGGAGTGTAGGTGGTACAGATACGCAGTATTTT.

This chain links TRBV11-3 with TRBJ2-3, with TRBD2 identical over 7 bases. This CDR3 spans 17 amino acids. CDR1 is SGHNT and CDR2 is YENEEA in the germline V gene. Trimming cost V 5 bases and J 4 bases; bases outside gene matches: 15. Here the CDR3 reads CASSPNRGGLEPDTQYF. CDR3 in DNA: TGTGCCAGCAGCCCTAACCGCGGCGGACTAGAGCCAGATACGCAGTATTTT. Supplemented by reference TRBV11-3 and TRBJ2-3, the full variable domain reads EAGVVQSPRYKIIEKKQPVAFWCNPISGHNTLYWYLQNLGQGPELLIRYENEEAVDDSQLPKDRFSAERLKGVDSTLKIQPAELGDSAVYLCASSPNRGGLEPDTQYFGPGTRLTVL.

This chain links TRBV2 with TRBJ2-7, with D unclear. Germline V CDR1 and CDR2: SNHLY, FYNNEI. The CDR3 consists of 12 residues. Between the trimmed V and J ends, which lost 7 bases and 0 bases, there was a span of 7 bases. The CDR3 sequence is CASTALSYEQYF. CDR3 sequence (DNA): TGTGCCAGCACGGCGCTCTCCTACGAGCAGTACTTC. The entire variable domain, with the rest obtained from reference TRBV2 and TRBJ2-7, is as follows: EPEVTQTPSHQVTQMGQEVILRCVPISNHLYFYWYRQILGQKVEFLVSFYNNEISEKSEIFDDQFSVERPDGSNFTLKIRSTKLEDSAMYFCASTALSYEQYFGPGTRLTVT.

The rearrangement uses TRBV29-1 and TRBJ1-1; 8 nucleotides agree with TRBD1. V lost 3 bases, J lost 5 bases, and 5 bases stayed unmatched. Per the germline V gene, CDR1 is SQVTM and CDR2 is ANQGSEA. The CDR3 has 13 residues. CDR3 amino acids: CSVEPGGVTEAFF. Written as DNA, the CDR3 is TGCAGCGTTGAGCCAGGGGGCGTTACTGAAGCTTTCTTT.

The CDR3 loop is CASSGFGGSTEAFF. The CDR3 DNA reads as TGTGCCAGCAGTGGGTTTGGAGGGAGCACTGAAGCTTTCTTT. V and J are TRBV6-5 and TRBJ1-1; no firm D call. Trimming shortened V by 5 bases and J by 4 bases, and 14 bases separated the two germline ends. Germline lookup yields CDR1 MNHEY and CDR2 SVGAGI. This CDR3 contains 14 residues.

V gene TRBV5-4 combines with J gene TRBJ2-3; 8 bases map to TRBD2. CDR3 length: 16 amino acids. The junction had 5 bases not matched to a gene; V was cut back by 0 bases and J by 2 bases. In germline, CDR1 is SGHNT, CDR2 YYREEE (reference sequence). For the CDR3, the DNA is TGTGCCAGCAGCTTGGTCGGGCGGGGGGACACAGATACGCAGTATTTT. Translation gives CASSLVGRGDTDTQYF.